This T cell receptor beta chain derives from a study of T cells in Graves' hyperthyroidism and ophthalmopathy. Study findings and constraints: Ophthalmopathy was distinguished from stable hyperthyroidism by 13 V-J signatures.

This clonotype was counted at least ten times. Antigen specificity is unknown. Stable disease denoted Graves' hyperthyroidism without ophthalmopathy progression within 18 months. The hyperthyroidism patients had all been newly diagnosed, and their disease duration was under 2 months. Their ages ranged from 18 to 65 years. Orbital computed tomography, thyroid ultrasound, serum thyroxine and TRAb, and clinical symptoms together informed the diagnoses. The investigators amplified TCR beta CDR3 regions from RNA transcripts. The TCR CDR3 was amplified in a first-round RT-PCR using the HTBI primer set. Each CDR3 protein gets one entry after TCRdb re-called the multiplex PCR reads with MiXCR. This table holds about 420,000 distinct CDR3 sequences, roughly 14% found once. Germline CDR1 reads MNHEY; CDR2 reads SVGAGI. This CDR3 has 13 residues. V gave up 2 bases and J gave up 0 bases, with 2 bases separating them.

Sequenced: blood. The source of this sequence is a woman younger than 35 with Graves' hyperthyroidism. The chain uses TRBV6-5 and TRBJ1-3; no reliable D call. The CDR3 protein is CASSYSSGNTIYF. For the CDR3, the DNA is TGTGCCAGCAGTTACAGCTCTGGAAACACCATATATTTT.